This T cell receptor beta chain stems from a study of blood T cell repertoires in COVID-19. Study summary: The study drew acute and convalescent COVID-19 samples from the United States, Italy and Spain. PBMCs, B-cell-depleted T cells, or T cells were the source of the cDNA or gDNA that made up the material.

V was shortened by 0 bases and J by 2 bases, with 8 bases between the two germline ends. Germline V gives CDR1 GTSNPN, CDR2 SVGIG (reference sequence). The CDR3 has 13 residues. Original data processing: Researchers report that nucleated cell counts were estimated from reference gene primer amplification. Clones were read by immunoSEQ multiplex PCR, and TCRdb kept only the in-frame ones, dropping some. That table furnishes V, J and clone size, whereas the DNA furnished D and trimming. This table has 95,000 to 150,000 clones, 80% to 85% appearing once. Individuals aged about 18 to 90 years were recruited from about two dozen US areas.

The sequence derives from a woman aged 25 to 39 who had recovered from COVID-19. The sequencing sample was made of PBMCs or T cells enriched from blood (not recorded which). This chain joins TRBV30 and TRBJ2-7; D may be TRBD1 (6 bases). CDR3 protein: CAWSVTGPYEQYF. Written as DNA, the CDR3 is TGTGCCTGGAGTGTAACAGGGCCCTACGAGCAGTACTTC.